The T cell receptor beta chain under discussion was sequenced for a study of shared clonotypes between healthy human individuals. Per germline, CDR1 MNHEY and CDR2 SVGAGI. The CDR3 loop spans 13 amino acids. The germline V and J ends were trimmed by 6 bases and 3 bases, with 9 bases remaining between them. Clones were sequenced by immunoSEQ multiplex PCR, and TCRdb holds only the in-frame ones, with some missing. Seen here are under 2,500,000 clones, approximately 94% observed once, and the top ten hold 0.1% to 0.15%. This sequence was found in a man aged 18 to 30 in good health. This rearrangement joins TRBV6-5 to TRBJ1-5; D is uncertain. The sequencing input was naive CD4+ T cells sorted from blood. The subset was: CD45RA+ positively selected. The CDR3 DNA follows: TGTGCCAGCAGCCGGACCTTCAATCAGCCCCAGCATTTT. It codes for CASSRTFNQPQHF.